Reported below is one TCR beta chain. This sample is part of a study of T cells in Graves' hyperthyroidism and ophthalmopathy. The authors took PBMCs from roughly 10 ml fresh peripheral blood. The germline V gene encodes CDR1 DFQATT and CDR2 SNEGSKA (reference sequence). The CDR3 runs to 14 residues. With 5 bases removed from V and 2 bases from J, the gap between germline ends came to 16 bases. The CDR3 regions of TCR beta were amplified from RNA transcripts. RT-PCR in the first round (using the HTBI primer set) targeted the TCR CDR3. TCRdb re-called the multiplex PCR reads with MiXCR, one entry per CDR3 protein. The sample has roughly 400,000 distinct CDR3 sequences; around 25% are singletons.

The gene calls are TRBV20-1 and TRBJ2-7; TRBD1 might be the D (6 bases). The source material was blood. The TCR was taken from a middle-aged man with Graves' hyperthyroidism. The CDR3 coding sequence is TGCAGTGCTGCCAAGGACAGCGTAGCCTACGAGCAGTACTTC. Encoded protein: CSAAKDSVAYEQYF.